The 25 T cell receptor beta chains below come from one sample, sequenced in a study of identical twins. TCRdb redid the calling of the 5' RACE reads with MiXCR, one entry per CDR3 protein. In the table there are 200,000 to 250,000 distinct CDR3 sequences, 6% to 7% of which are singletons. These records were also assigned to another study, of T cells expressing NK-cell markers.

Sequencing was carried out using CD8+ T cells sorted from blood. These receptors were taken from a young woman in good health.

This clonotype occurred a few times. The chain's CDR3 is CASNPLTQYNEQFF. In DNA, the CDR3 is TGTGCCAGCAATCCGCTTACGCAGTACAATGAGCAGTTCTTC. This chain connects TRBV6-1 to TRBJ2-1, with D unclear. CDR1 MNHNS and CDR2 SASEGT come from the germline V gene. Trimming removed 7 bases at V and 4 bases at J, with 14 bases between. CDR3 length equals 14 residues.

This clonotype was observed a few times. The CDR3 DNA reads as TGTGCCAGCAGCGGCGGAGGGAGGACTGAAGCTTTCTTT. Translated, it gives CASSGGGRTEAFF. The chain has TRBV7-9 and TRBJ1-1; D not certain. V shed 5 bases and J shed 5 bases, with 12 bases lying between them. The CDR3 is made up of 13 amino acids. Looked up from germline, CDR1 is SEHNR and CDR2 is FQNEAQ (reference sequence).

This clonotype was observed a few times. This chain links TRBV7-6 with TRBJ2-7; TRBD2 matches at 8 bases. Germline CDR1 reads SGHVS; CDR2 reads FNYEAQ. Trimming removed 4 bases from V and 0 bases from J; junction bases left unmatched: 8. There are 16 residues in the CDR3. The CDR3 reads CASSSGVAGSSYEQYF. CDR3 nucleotides: TGTGCCAGCAGCTCTGGGGTAGCGGGGAGCTCCTACGAGCAGTACTTC.

This clonotype has more than one count but fewer than ten. The chain is built from TRBV12-3 or TRBV12-4 and TRBJ2-7; 11 bases agree with TRBD1. The CDR3 has 14 residues. The V segment lost 7 bases and the J segment 4 bases; nucleotides outside the gene matches: 6. The CDR3 region is CASTAGTGGYEQYF. CDR3 bases: TGTGCCAGCACCGCCGGGACAGGGGGTTACGAGCAGTACTTC.

This clonotype occurred many times. The rearrangement links TRBV15 to TRBJ2-1; 7 bases align to TRBD2. J lost 6 bases, V lost 2 bases, and 1 base had no gene match. The CDR3 totals 13 residues. Germline V gene data show CDR1 as LNHNV and CDR2 as YYDKDF (reference sequence). This chain's CDR3 is CATSRPSGNEQFF. Written as DNA, the CDR3 is TGTGCCACCAGCAGACCTAGCGGCAATGAGCAGTTCTTC.

This chain joins TRBV15 and TRBJ2-1; D unclear. V lost 5 bases, J lost 2 bases, and 7 bases lay in between. Germline lookup yields CDR1 LNHNV and CDR2 YYDKDF (reference sequence). CDR3 size: 13 residues. The CDR3 DNA is TGTGCCACCAGCCAGCCGCCCTACAATGAGCAGTTCTTC. Translation gives CATSQPPYNEQFF.

This clonotype was counted a few times. The CDR3 DNA is TGTGCCAGCAGTTACTCTGGGATTGGACAGGGGTCGATCACAGATACGCAGTATTTT. Its translation: CASSYSGIGQGSITDTQYF. The V call is TRBV6-5, the J call TRBJ2-3, with TRBD1 matching over 9 bases. Germline V CDR1 and CDR2: MNHEY, SVGAGI. The V gene end was trimmed by 0 bases and the J gene end by 2 bases; junction bases not matched to a gene: 12. The CDR3 runs to 19 residues.

The V call is TRBV18, the J call TRBJ2-3, with TRBD1 as a possible D gene (5 bases). The germline CDR1 and CDR2 sequences are KGHSH and LQKENI. V was trimmed by 2 bases and J by 6 bases, leaving 9 bases between them. There are 13 residues in the CDR3. In DNA form, the CDR3 reads TGTGCCAGCTCACCATCAAGGGGCGATACGCAGTATTTT. Translated: CASSPSRGDTQYF.

This clonotype was counted ten times or more. The V gene is TRBV7-9, the J gene TRBJ1-4, with 8 bases identical to TRBD1. This CDR3 has 14 amino acids. Trimming at V came to 6 bases and at J to 7 bases, leaving 7 bases not matched to a gene. Germline CDR1 reads SEHNR; CDR2 reads FQNEAQ (reference sequence). The chain's CDR3 is CASRPDRVGEKLFF. The CDR3 region has the DNA TGTGCCAGCAGACCGGACAGGGTGGGTGAAAAACTGTTTTTT.

The table lists this clonotype with a few counts. The rearrangement joins TRBV10-2 to TRBJ2-2, with 7 bases lining up with TRBD2. Germline CDR1 reads WSHSY; CDR2 reads SAAADI. There are 13 residues in the CDR3. Losses at the gene ends were 5 bases for V and 8 bases for J; bases not matched to a gene: 5. In nucleotides, the CDR3 is TGCGCCAGCAGTATACTAGCGCCAGGGGAGCTGTTTTTT. Encoded protein: CASSILAPGELFF.

Ten or more counts support this clonotype. The chain carries TRBV5-1 and TRBJ2-7, with 10 bases lining up with TRBD2. This CDR3 is 14 amino acids long. CDR1 is SGHRS, CDR2 YFSETQ, per germline. V gave up 2 bases and J gave up 3 bases; unmatched junction bases: 2. The CDR3 DNA reads TGCGCCAGCAGCTTTCTAGCGGGAGACTACGAGCAGTACTTC. Translated, it gives CASSFLAGDYEQYF.

The chain is built from TRBV10-3 and TRBJ1-5; a possible D gene is TRBD1 (6 bases). Trimming cost V 6 bases and J 2 bases, with 14 bases left between them. The CDR3 extends over 15 amino acids. Germline CDR1 and CDR2: ENHRY and SYGVKD. This CDR3 is CAISPGDSGNQPQHF. The CDR3 region has the DNA TGTGCCATCAGCCCAGGGGATAGTGGCAATCAGCCCCAGCATTTT.

This chain uses TRBV4-1 with TRBJ2-1, with TRBD1 matching 7 bases. The germline V gene has CDR1 MGHRA and CDR2 YSYEKL. The CDR3 totals 12 residues. With V trimmed by 0 bases and J by 15 bases, 5 bases remained unmatched. The CDR3 is CASSQEGGGGFF. The CDR3 nucleotides are TGCGCCAGCAGCCAAGAAGGGGGCGGCGGGTTCTTC.

The chain recombines TRBV5-1 with TRBJ2-7; D perhaps matches TRBD1 (5 bases). This CDR3 is built from 14 residues. Trimming stripped 2 bases from V and 5 bases from J, with 14 bases between. Per germline, CDR1 SGHRS and CDR2 YFSETQ. CDR3 in DNA: TGCGCCAGCAGCTTTGCAGGGATATACGACGAGCAGTACTTC. Protein: CASSFAGIYDEQYF.

V is TRBV10-3 and J is TRBJ2-2, with 11 bases matching TRBD2. Germline CDR1 reads ENHRY; CDR2 reads SYGVKD. After removal of 6 bases from V and 3 bases from J, the junction contained 12 bases not matched to a gene. The CDR3 extends over 18 amino acids. The CDR3, as DNA: TGTGCCATCAGACGGACTATAAAACTAGCGGGAGACACCGGGGAGCTGTTTTTT. As protein: CAIRRTIKLAGDTGELFF.

This clonotype was detected a few times. This chain joins TRBV27 and TRBJ2-3; 7 nucleotides align to TRBD2. Looked up from germline, CDR1 is MNHEY and CDR2 is SMNVEV (reference sequence). The CDR3 covers 13 residues. With V trimmed by 10 bases and J by 5 bases, 9 bases remained unmatched. This chain's CDR3 is CATGLGSRDTQYF. DNA for the CDR3: TGTGCCACCGGACTAGGTTCCCGAGATACGCAGTATTTT.

This clonotype showed up just a few times. The gene calls are TRBV5-1 and TRBJ2-7, with 9 bases that match TRBD2. CDR1 and CDR2 from the germline V gene are SGHRS and YFSETQ. The CDR3 loop spans 15 amino acids. The trim removed 4 bases at V and 2 bases at J, leaving 7 bases unmatched. The CDR3 DNA reads as TGCGCCAGCAGCGATTTAGCGGGAGCCACCTACGAGCAGTACTTC. Its protein is CASSDLAGATYEQYF.

This clonotype turned up a few times. This chain links TRBV11-2 with TRBJ2-7, with 10 bases fitting TRBD1. From germline, CDR1 is SGHAT and CDR2 FQNNGV. The trim removed 5 bases at V and 4 bases at J, leaving 11 bases unmatched. The CDR3 extends over 16 amino acids. The CDR3 loop reads CASSLVPGQGKYEQYF. CDR3 bases: TGTGCCAGCAGCCTTGTCCCGGGACAGGGGAAATACGAGCAGTACTTC.

The genes are TRBV7-6 and TRBJ2-5; 8 bases map to TRBD1. Germline lookup yields CDR1 SGHVS and CDR2 FNYEAQ. V dropped 5 bases and J dropped 4; count of bases not matched to a gene: 12. The CDR3 has 16 amino acids. CDR3 coding DNA: TGTGCCAGCAGCCCAAAGACAGGGGCAATCCCAGAGACCCAGTACTTC. Protein: CASSPKTGAIPETQYF. The variable domain in full, with the rest retrieved from reference TRBV7-6 and TRBJ2-5, is GAGVSQSPRYKVTKRGQDVALRCDPISGHVSLYWYRQALGQGPEFLTYFNYEAQQDKSGLPNDRFSAERPEGSISTLTIQRTEQRDSAMYRCASSPKTGAIPETQYFGPGTRLLVL.

This clonotype was detected only a few times. The chain links TRBV19 to TRBJ2-5; D uncertain. V lost 1 base and J 1 base, leaving 10 bases between the germline ends. The CDR3 has 15 amino acids. The germline gives CDR1 LNHDA, CDR2 SQIVND (reference sequence). This CDR3 reads CASSIGRSSQETQYF. The CDR3 DNA follows: TGTGCCAGTAGTATAGGCCGGAGCAGCCAAGAGACCCAGTACTTC.

This clonotype was observed a handful of times. The chain employs TRBV30 and TRBJ2-3; no firm D call. The V gene lost 0 bases and the J gene lost 2 bases, with 12 bases spanning the gap. Germline V gives CDR1 GTSNPN, CDR2 SVGIG (reference sequence). The CDR3 covers 15 residues. The CDR3 spells CAWSVLVGTTDTQYF. The CDR3 DNA reads TGTGCCTGGAGTGTACTGGTGGGAACCACAGATACGCAGTATTTT.

The chain has TRBV9 and TRBJ2-4; 7 bases map to TRBD1. The germline gives CDR1 SGDLS, CDR2 YYNGEE. The CDR3 is 14 residues long. V dropped 0 bases and J dropped 9; count of bases not matched to a gene: 6. In nucleotides, the CDR3 is TGTGCCAGCAGCGTAGGGGACAGAGCCACCATTCAGTACTTC. It encodes CASSVGDRATIQYF.

Only a few counts were recorded for this clonotype. This chain uses TRBV5-1 with TRBJ2-1; D remains ambiguous. Per germline, CDR1 SGHRS and CDR2 YFSETQ. Trimming took off 7 bases at V and 10 bases at J, with 12 bases between the two ends. This CDR3 has 11 amino acids. CDR3 region: CASGPPGEQFF. CDR3 coding DNA: TGCGCCAGCGGGCCTCCCGGAGAGCAGTTCTTC.

The chain combines TRBV6-2 or TRBV6-3 with TRBJ2-1, with TRBD2 matching 7 bases. CDR3 length: 12 residues. The trim removed 6 bases at V and 8 bases at J, leaving 4 bases unmatched. The V gene's germline CDR1 is MNHEY and CDR2 SVGEGT. DNA of the CDR3: TGTGCCAGCAGCGGGGGGTGGGATGAGCAGTTCTTC. As protein: CASSGGWDEQFF.

This clonotype was seen at least ten times. One end of the junction does not line up with germline, which may come from a read error. The chain carries TRBV7-8 and TRBJ2-1; the D is unclear. Germline CDR1 reads SGHVS; CDR2 reads FQNEAQ. This CDR3 region has 12 residues. The CDR3 DNA sequence: TGTGCCAGCAGTTTAGAGGACAATGAGCAGTTCTTC. Translating it yields CASSLEDNEQFF.